These 16 T cell receptor beta chains share one sample of origin, sequenced in a study of T cell repertoires in cytomegalovirus infection. From the reads, TCRdb called clonotypes with MiXCR, one entry per CDR3 protein. The profile shows around 540,000 distinct CDR3 sequences, roughly a third of them singletons. Antigen specificity for these receptors is unknown. The specimen was cultured PBMCs, collected from culture after CMV antigen stimulation. These receptors originate from a human donor in good health (CMV status not recorded). Some clones in this sample may be carry-over from other donors' samples.

The table lists this clonotype with a few counts. V usage is TRBV30 and J usage is TRBJ2-3; the D is unclear. CDR1 and CDR2 (germline): GTSNPN, SVGIG (reference sequence). The CDR3 spans 15 residues. V was clipped by 7 bases and J by 4 bases, with 21 bases between them. This CDR3 reads CASSLGAVGSDTQYF. The CDR3 DNA follows: TGTGCCTCCTCGCTGGGCGCTGTCGGTTCAGATACGCAGTATTTT.

The genes are TRBV5-4 and TRBJ2-3, with TRBD2 identical over 8 bases. This CDR3 has 14 amino acids. Germline V gene sequence: CDR1 SGHNT, CDR2 YYREEE (reference sequence). Trimming cost V 6 bases and J 0 bases; bases outside gene matches: 3. This CDR3 is CASKLAASTDTQYF. The CDR3 DNA is TGTGCCAGCAAACTAGCGGCTAGCACAGATACGCAGTATTTT. Using reference TRBV5-4 and TRBJ2-3 for the parts outside the CDR3, the full variable domain is ETGVTQSPTHLIKTRGQQVTLRCSSQSGHNTVSWYQQALGQGPQFIFQYYREEENGRGNFPPRFSGLQFPNYSSELNVNALELDDSALYLCASKLAASTDTQYFGPGTRLTVL.

V gene TRBV6-5 combines with J gene TRBJ2-5, with D maybe TRBD2 (6 bases). The CDR3 spans 15 residues. In germline, CDR1 is MNHEY, CDR2 SVGAGI. The ends were cut back, 7 bases at V and 5 bases at J, with 20 bases in the middle. The CDR3 nucleotides are TGTGCCAGCACGAAAATGGGGGGAGTAAGGGAGACCCAGTACTTC. Protein sequence: CASTKMGGVRETQYF.

The J gene is TRBJ1-2, the V gene TRBV12-3 or TRBV12-4, with a tentative D call TRBD1 (6 bases). V lost 3 bases to trimming and J lost 8 bases, with 10 bases between them. CDR3 length equals 12 residues. CDR3 protein: CASSFQGKGYTF. In DNA form, the CDR3 reads TGTGCCAGCAGTTTCCAGGGGAAGGGCTACACCTTC.

The chain combines TRBV5-1 with TRBJ2-7; D unresolved. The CDR3 is made up of 12 amino acids. CDR1 and CDR2 (germline): SGHRS, YFSETQ. V lost 7 bases, J lost 2 bases, and 10 bases lay in between. CDR3 sequence: CASSQPAYEQYF. CDR3 DNA sequence: TGCGCCAGCTCTCAGCCGGCCTACGAGCAGTACTTC. Supplemented by reference TRBV5-1 and TRBJ2-7, the full variable domain reads KAGVTQTPRYLIKTRGQQVTLSCSPISGHRSVSWYQQTPGQGLQFLFEYFSETQRNKGNFPGRFSGRQFSNSRSEMNVSTLELGDSALYLCASSQPAYEQYFGPGTRLTVT.

The CDR3, as DNA: TGCAGTGCTAGTACCGCAGCTAACTATGGCTACACCTTC. Translation gives CSASTAANYGYTF. V gene TRBV20-1 combines with J gene TRBJ1-2; no clear D. The CDR3 consists of 13 residues. With 3 bases removed from V and 0 bases from J, the gap between germline ends came to 8 bases. Per the germline V gene, CDR1 is DFQATT and CDR2 is SNEGSKA (reference sequence).

As to this clonotype: This clone may be a read error of a much larger clone one base away. This chain links TRBV7-2 with TRBJ2-3, with 7 bases fitting TRBD2. The CDR3 is 14 amino acids. Germline loops: CDR1 SGHTA, CDR2 FQGNSA. Here the CDR3 DNA reads TGTGCCAGCAACGGGAGGAAGAGTACAGATGCGCAGTATTTT. Encoded protein: CASNGRKSTDAQYF.

This sequence joins TRBV7-8 and TRBJ1-1, with D possibly TRBD1 on 5 matching bases. Trimming took off 4 bases at V and 4 bases at J, with 25 bases between the two ends. The length of the CDR3 is 18 residues. Germline loops: CDR1 SGHVS, CDR2 FQNEAQ. In nucleotides, the CDR3 is TGTGCCAGCAGCTATAGCGCTGGGAGAGGCCTAAGGGGCACTGAAGCTTTCTTT. This sequence encodes CASSYSAGRGLRGTEAFF.

This clonotype showed up many times. The chain recombines TRBV7-2 with TRBJ1-5, with 8 bases fitting TRBD1. CDR1 is SGHTA and CDR2 is FQGNSA in the germline V gene. Germline trimming cut 5 bases from V and 0 bases from J; bases unmatched to any gene: 6. CDR3 length: 16 amino acids. CDR3 amino acids: CASSQDRAGSNQPQHF. The CDR3, as DNA: TGTGCCAGCAGCCAGGACAGGGCTGGTAGCAATCAGCCCCAGCATTTT.

The chain uses TRBV7-2 and TRBJ1-2; weak D call: TRBD1 (6 bases). Trimming stripped 1 base from V and 12 bases from J, with 9 bases between. The germline V gene encodes CDR1 SGHTA and CDR2 FQGNSA. The CDR3 is 11 amino acids. CDR3 coding DNA: TGTGCCAGCAGCTTAGTCCAGGGGCACACCTTC. Its protein product is CASSLVQGHTF.

The J gene is TRBJ2-7, the V gene TRBV6-2 or TRBV6-3, with 8 positions matching TRBD2. The CDR3 sequence is 15 residues long. Germline CDR1 MNHEY, CDR2 SVGEGT. V was clipped by 0 bases and J by 0 bases; unmatched bases: 1. The CDR3 reads CASSYSGTSSYEQYF. The CDR3 nucleotides are TGTGCCAGCAGTTACTCAGGGACTAGCTCCTACGAGCAGTACTTC.

This clonotype was detected a few times. This chain uses TRBV7-2 with TRBJ1-1; TRBD1 matches 9 bases. Per the germline V gene, CDR1 is SGHTA and CDR2 is FQGNSA. J lost 2 bases, V lost 5 bases, and 6 bases had no gene match. This CDR3 comprises 15 residues. CDR3 protein: CASSHRGQGNTEAFF. As DNA, the CDR3 is TGTGCCAGCAGCCACAGGGGGCAGGGAAACACTGAAGCTTTCTTT.

The rearrangement uses TRBV19 and TRBJ2-1; TRBD2 agrees at 8 bases. The CDR3 runs 13 residues. CDR1 is LNHDA and CDR2 is SQIVND in the germline V gene (reference sequence). Germline trimming cut 3 bases from V and 10 bases from J; bases unmatched to any gene: 5. As DNA, the CDR3 is TGTGCCAGTAGTATCCTGACGGGAGGGGAGCAGTTCTTC. This sequence encodes CASSILTGGEQFF.

The rearrangement uses TRBV19 and TRBJ2-1; perhaps TRBD1 as D (7 bases). Trimming cost V 5 bases and J 12 bases, with 14 bases left between them. The CDR3 extends over 12 amino acids. CDR1 LNHDA and CDR2 SQIVND come from the germline V gene (reference sequence). The CDR3 DNA follows: TGTGCCAGTAGTCCGCCCAGGGGGGTGCAGTTCTTC. The encoded protein is CASSPPRGVQFF.

The chain joins TRBV24-1 to TRBJ2-2; 8 bases are a match to TRBD1. This CDR3 has 15 residues. With V trimmed by 5 bases and J by 1 base, 2 bases remained unmatched. In germline, CDR1 is KGHDR, CDR2 SFDVKD. CDR3 protein: CATSGTGGNTGELFF. CDR3 DNA: TGTGCCACCAGTGGAACAGGGGGGAACACCGGGGAGCTGTTTTTT.

This clonotype has a count of ten or more. The CDR3 region has the DNA TGTGCCAGCAGCGTCGGGGGGGAGGGAAGGAATGGCTACACCTTC. This gives the protein CASSVGGEGRNGYTF. The genes are TRBV7-2 and TRBJ1-2, with D maybe TRBD1 (5 bases). The CDR3 is 15 amino acids. Germline lookup yields CDR1 SGHTA and CDR2 FQGNSA. V was clipped by 5 bases and J by 6 bases, with 19 bases between them.